This T cell receptor (beta chain) was observed in a study of human T cells and chemical hapten exposure. Study-wide context: DPC at 2% was the sensitizing agent, placed on roughly 2 cm by roughly 2 cm of upper inner arm skin. After 6 days, upper back 0.01% DPC patch tests were scored.

Each CDR3 protein is one row after TCRdb ran MiXCR on the RACE reads. The table includes 35,000 to 50,000 distinct CDR3 sequences, approximately 10% detected once. Trimming took off 3 bases at V and 0 bases at J, with 14 bases between the two ends. The germline gives CDR1 DFQATT, CDR2 SNEGSKA (reference sequence). The CDR3 loop spans 15 amino acids. Indicated time point: patch test 2, 6 weeks after DPC sensitization. Treatment of the sample: therapeutic diphenylcyclopropenone sensitization with weekly scalp DPC. It was from unfractionated whole blood that total RNA was extracted. The source is a woman in her 30s with alopecia areata. Some clones in this sample may be carry-over from other donors' samples. The sample here was whole blood, taken in connection with sensitization to the hapten diphenylcyclopropenone (DPC). This chain connects TRBV20-1 to TRBJ2-5; a possible D gene is TRBD2 (6 bases). CDR3 region: CSASGMRTNQETQYF. CDR3 sequence (DNA): TGCAGTGCTAGTGGTATGAGGACTAACCAAGAGACCCAGTACTTC.